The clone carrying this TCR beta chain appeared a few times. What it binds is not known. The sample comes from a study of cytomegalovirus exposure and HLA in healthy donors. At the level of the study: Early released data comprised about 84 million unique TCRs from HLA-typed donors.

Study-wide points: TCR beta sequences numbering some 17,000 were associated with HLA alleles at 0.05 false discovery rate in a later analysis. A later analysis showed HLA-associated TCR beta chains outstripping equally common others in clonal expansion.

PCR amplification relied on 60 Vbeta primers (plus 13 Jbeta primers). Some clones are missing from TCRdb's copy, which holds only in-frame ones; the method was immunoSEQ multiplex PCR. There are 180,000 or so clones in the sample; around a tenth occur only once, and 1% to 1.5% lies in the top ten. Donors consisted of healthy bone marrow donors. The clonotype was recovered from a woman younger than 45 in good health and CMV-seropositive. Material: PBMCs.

The chain's CDR3 is CASSPRRFGSNQPQHF. CDR3 sequence (DNA): TGTGCCAGCTCACCCCGGAGATTCGGGAGCAATCAGCCCCAGCATTTT. This chain links TRBV18 with TRBJ1-5, with unresolved D. The ends were cut back, 3 bases at V and 1 base at J, with 13 bases in the middle. CDR1 KGHSH and CDR2 LQKENI come from the germline V gene. The length of the CDR3 is 16 residues.